This TCR beta chain was identified in a study of T cell responses to AZD1222 COVID-19 vaccine. Whole-study findings and limits: Nearly half of unique spike-specific TCRs reportedly avoided B.1.351 and B.1.1.7 mutated regions. The sample set comprised mostly white British donors with more females, and clonal diversity was possibly underestimated.

This CDR3 comprises 13 residues. Germline V gene data show CDR1 as ENHRY and CDR2 as SYGVKD. V lost 10 bases to trimming and J lost 6 bases; unmatched junction nucleotides: 9. Assay used: immunoSEQ multiplex PCR; TCRdb lists only in-frame clones, some missing. The table records over 150,000 clones, 85% to 95% of them present only once. Regarding this clone: Its antigen is still unknown.

The sequences come from peripheral blood, collected 28 days after the second dose of the MenACWY control vaccine. The chain recombines TRBV10-3 with TRBJ2-3, with 8 positions matching TRBD2. The clonotype comes from an adult who received the MenACWY meningococcal vaccine as a control. The CDR3 nucleotides read TGTGCCAATGCGGGGGGCCCCCAGGATACGCAGTATTTT. Encoded protein: CANAGGPQDTQYF.